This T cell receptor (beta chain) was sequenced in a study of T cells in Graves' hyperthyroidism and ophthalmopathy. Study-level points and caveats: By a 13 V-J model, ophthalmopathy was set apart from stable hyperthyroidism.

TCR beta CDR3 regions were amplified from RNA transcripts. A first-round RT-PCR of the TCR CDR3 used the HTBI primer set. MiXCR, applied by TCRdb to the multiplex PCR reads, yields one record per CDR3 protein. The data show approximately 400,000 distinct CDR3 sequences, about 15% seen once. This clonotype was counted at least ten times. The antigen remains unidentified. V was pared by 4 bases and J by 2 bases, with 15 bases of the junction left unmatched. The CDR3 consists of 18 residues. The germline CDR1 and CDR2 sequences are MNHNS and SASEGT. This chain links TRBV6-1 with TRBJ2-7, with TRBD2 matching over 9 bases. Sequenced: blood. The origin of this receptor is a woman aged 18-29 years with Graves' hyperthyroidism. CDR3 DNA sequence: TGTGCCAGCAGTGTGTCCCCTAACTTAGCGGGGGTTACCTACGAGCAGTACTTC. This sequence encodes CASSVSPNLAGVTYEQYF.